This record concerns one T cell receptor beta chain sequence. Its antigen is undetermined. The data were taken from a study of cytomegalovirus exposure and HLA in healthy donors. General observations from the study: Confirmation was obtained in vitro that a few CMV-associated chains are specific for CMV antigens.

With 60 Vbeta and 13 Jbeta primers, the PCR was carried out. The method was immunoSEQ multiplex PCR; TCRdb's version includes in-frame clones alone and lacks a portion of them. The sample yields 60,000 to 70,000 clones, of which the top ten take up 15% to 20%. Germline V CDR1 and CDR2: WSHSY, SAAADI. The V end was cut by 9 bases, the J end by 7 bases, with 16 bases between. The CDR3 has 13 amino acids. The clonotype was recovered from a boy aged 5-17 years in good health and CMV-seronegative. The chain uses TRBV10-2 and TRBJ1-5; D not certain. The specimen sequenced was PBMCs. Here the CDR3 reads CASTRGSGQPQHF. The CDR3, as DNA: TGCGCCAGTACCCGGGGTTCAGGCCAGCCCCAGCATTTT.